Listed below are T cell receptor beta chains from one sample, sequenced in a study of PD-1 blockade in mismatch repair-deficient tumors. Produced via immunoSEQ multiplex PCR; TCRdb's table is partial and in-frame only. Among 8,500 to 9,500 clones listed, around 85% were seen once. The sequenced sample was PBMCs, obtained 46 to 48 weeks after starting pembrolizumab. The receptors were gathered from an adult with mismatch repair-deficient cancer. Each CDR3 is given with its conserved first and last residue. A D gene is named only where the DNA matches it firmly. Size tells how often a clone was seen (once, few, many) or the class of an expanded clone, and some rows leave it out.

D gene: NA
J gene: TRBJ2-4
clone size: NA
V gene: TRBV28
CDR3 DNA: TGTGCCAGCAGTTTATCGCAGGGAACGATATTGGACATTCAGTACTTC
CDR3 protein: CASSLSQGTILDIQYF

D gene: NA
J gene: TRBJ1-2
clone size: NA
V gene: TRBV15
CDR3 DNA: TGTGCCACCAGCAACGCAGGGGCTCCGAGCTACACCTTC
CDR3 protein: CATSNAGAPSYTF

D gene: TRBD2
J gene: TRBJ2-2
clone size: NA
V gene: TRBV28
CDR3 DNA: TGTGCCAGCAGTCCCCCCACGGGGGGCACCGGGGAGCTGTTTTTT
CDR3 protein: CASSPPTGGTGELFF

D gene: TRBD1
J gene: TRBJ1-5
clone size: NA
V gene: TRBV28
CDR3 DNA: TGTGCCAGCATCCAAACAGGGGGCTCAAGCAATCAGCCCCAGCATTTT
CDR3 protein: CASIQTGGSSNQPQHF

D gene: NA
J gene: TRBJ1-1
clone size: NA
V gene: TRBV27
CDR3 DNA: TGTGCCAGCAGAATCAGGGAGGAGAACACTGAAGCTTTCTTT
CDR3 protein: CASRIREENTEAFF

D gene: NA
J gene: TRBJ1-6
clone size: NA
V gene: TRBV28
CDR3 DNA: TGTGCCAGCAGTTTAGGACAGCCTAATTCACCCCTCCACTTT
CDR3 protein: CASSLGQPNSPLHF

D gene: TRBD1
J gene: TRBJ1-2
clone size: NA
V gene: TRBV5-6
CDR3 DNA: TGTGCCAGCAGCTTAGGACAGGGGAGAGGCTACACCTTC
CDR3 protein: CASSLGQGRGYTF

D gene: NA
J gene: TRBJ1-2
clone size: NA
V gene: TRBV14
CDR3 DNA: TGTGCCAGCAGCCAGAAGTTCCAGGGGTTGAGATATGGCTACACCTTC
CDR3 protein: CASSQKFQGLRYGYTF

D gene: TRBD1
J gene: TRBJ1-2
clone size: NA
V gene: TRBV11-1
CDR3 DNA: TGTGCCAGCAGCCCCCGGACAGGCTATGGCTACACCTTC
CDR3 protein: CASSPRTGYGYTF

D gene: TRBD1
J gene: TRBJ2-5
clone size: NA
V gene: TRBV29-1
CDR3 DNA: TGCAGCGTGTTCCGGGACAGGGGAGAGACCCAGTACTTC
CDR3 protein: CSVFRDRGETQYF

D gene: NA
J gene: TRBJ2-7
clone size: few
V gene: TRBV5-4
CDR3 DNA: TGTGCCAGCAGCTTGGGGACAGACTACGAGCAGTACTTC
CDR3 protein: CASSLGTDYEQYF

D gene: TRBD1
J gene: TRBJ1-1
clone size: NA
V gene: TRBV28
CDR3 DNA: TGTGCCAGCAGGGACAGGCCTCCCCACCGGGCTTTCTTT
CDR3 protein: CASRDRPPHRAFF

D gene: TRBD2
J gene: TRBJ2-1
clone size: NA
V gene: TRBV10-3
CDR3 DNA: TGTGCCATCAGTGGGACTAGCGGGAGGAACTACAATGAGCAGTTCTTC
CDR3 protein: CAISGTSGRNYNEQFF

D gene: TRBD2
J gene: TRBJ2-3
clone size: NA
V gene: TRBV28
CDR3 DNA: TGTGCCAGCAGCGGACTAGCGGGAGGCGGGAGCACAGATACGCAGTATTTT
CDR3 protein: CASSGLAGGGSTDTQYF

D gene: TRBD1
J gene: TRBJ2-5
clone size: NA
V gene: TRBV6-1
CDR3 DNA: TGTGCCAGCAGTGCGGGACAGGGAGGGACCCAGTACTTC
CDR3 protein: CASSAGQGGTQYF

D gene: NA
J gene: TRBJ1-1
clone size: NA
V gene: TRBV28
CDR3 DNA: TGTGCCAGCAGTTTAGTGGGCAGTTTAGGCACTGAAGCTTTCTTT
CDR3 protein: CASSLVGSLGTEAFF

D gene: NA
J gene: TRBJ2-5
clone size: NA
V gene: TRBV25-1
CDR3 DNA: TGTGCCAGCAGTGAATATGGGACACCGAAAGAGACCCAGTACTTC
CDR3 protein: CASSEYGTPKETQYF

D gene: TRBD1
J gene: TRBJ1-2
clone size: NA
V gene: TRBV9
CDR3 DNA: TGTGCCAGCAGCGTTAGGGACAGGGAGAGCTTCGGCTACACCTTC
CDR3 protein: CASSVRDRESFGYTF

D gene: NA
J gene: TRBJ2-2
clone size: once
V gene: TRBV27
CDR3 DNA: TGTGCCAGCAGCAGTTTTCAGGTTAGTACCGGGGAGCTGTTTTTT
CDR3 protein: CASSSFQVSTGELFF

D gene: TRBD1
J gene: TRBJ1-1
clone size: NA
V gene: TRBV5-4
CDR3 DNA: TGTGCCAGCAGCTTGGTGGGGACAGAGAACACTGAAGCTTTCTTT
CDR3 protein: CASSLVGTENTEAFF

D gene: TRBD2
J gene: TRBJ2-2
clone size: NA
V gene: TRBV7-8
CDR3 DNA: TGTGCCAGCAGCCCCCAAGCTAGCGGGAACACCGGGGAGCTGTTTTTT
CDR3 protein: CASSPQASGNTGELFF

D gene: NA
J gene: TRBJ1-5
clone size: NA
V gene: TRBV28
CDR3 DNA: TGTGCCAGCCAGGGTAGCAATCAGCCCCAGCATTTT
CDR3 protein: CASQGSNQPQHF

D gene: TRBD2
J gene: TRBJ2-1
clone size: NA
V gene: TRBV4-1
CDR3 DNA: TGCGCCAGCAGCCAACCTAGCGGGAGGGCCAACAATGAGCAGTTCTTC
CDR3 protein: CASSQPSGRANNEQFF

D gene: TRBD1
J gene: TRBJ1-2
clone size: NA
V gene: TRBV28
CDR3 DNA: TGTGCCAGCCAGGCACAGGGGGATGGCTACACCTTC
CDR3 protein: CASQAQGDGYTF

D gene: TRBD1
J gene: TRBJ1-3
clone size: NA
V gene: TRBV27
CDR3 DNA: TGTGCCAGCAGTTCCGACAGGGGACGTGGAAACACCATATATTTT
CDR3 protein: CASSSDRGRGNTIYF

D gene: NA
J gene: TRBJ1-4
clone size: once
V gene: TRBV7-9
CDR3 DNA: TGTGCCAGCAGCGTGGGACAACTTGGTAATGAAAAACTGTTTTTT
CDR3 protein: CASSVGQLGNEKLFF

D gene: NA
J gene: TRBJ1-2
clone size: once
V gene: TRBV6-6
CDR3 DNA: TGTGCCAGCAGTTACCCCAGGGAAGGCTACACCTTC
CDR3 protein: CASSYPREGYTF

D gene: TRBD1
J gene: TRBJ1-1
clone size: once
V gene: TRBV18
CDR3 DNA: TGTGCCAGCTCATCACGGACAGGGGAGAACACTGAAGCTTTCTTT
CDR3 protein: CASSSRTGENTEAFF

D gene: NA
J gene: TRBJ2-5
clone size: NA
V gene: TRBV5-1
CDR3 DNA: TGCGCCAGCAGCTTGGGGCAGAAAGAGACCCAGTACTTC
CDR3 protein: CASSLGQKETQYF

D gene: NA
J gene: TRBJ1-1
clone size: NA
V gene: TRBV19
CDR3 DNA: TGTGCCAGTAAAAGCGAGGGTTCGAACATAGCTTTCTTT
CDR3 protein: CASKSEGSNIAFF

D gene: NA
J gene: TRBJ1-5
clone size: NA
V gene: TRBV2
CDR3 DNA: TGTGCCAGCCTAGGACAGCCGCGGGGCAATCAGCCCCAGCATTTT
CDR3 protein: CASLGQPRGNQPQHF

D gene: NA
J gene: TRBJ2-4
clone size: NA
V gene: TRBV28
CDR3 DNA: TGTGCCAGCAGTTTACCAGGAACCCGTACCAAAAACATTCAGTACTTC
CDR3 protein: CASSLPGTRTKNIQYF

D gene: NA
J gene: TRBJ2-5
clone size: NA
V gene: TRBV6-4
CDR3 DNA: TGTGCCAGCAGCTTATCCCGGGGAGAGACCCAGTACTTC
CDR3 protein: CASSLSRGETQYF

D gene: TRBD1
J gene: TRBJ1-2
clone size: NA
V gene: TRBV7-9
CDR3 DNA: TGTGCCAGCACCAGACACGACAGGGGGACTTATGGCTACACCTTC
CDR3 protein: CASTRHDRGTYGYTF

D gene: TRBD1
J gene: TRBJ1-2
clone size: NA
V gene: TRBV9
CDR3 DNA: TGTGCCAGCAGCCCACGGACAGGCTATGGCTACACCTTC
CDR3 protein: CASSPRTGYGYTF

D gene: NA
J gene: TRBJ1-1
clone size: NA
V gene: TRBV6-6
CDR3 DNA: TGTGCCAGCAGTTACTATTCACAGAACACTGAAGCTTTCTTT
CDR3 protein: CASSYYSQNTEAFF

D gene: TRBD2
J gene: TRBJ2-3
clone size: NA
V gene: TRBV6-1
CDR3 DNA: TGTGCCAGCATGCCCGGGGGAGGGACGCAGTATTTT
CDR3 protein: CASMPGGGTQYF

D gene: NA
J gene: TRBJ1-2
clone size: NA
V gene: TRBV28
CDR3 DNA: TGTGCCAGCAGTTATTTCGTCCGAGGGAGCTATGGCTACACCTTC
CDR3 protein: CASSYFVRGSYGYTF

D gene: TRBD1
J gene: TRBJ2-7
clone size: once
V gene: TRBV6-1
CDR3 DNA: TGTGCCAGCAGCCTTTACCGACAGGGTGACTACGAGCAGTACTTC
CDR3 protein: CASSLYRQGDYEQYF

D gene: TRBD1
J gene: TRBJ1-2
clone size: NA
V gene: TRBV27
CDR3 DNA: TGTGCCAGCAGCCCGGGCCAGGGGGCGGTTGGCTACACCTTC
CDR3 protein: CASSPGQGAVGYTF

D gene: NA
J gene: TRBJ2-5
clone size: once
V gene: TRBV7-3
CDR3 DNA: TGTGCCAGCAGCATGACTGCCTCCCAAGAGACCCAGTACTTC
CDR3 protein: CASSMTASQETQYF

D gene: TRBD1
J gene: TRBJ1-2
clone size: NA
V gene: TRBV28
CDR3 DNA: TGTGCCAGCAGTTTGACAGGGTATGGCTACACCTTC
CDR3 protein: CASSLTGYGYTF